Below are 28 T cell receptor beta chains sequenced from a single sample in a study of human T cells and chemical hapten exposure. Time point given: patch test 1, 2 weeks after DPC sensitization. Treatment given: therapeutic diphenylcyclopropenone sensitization with weekly scalp DPC. TCRdb recomputed calls from the RACE reads with MiXCR, one row per CDR3 protein. The sample yields approximately 350,000 distinct CDR3 sequences, roughly 6.9% seen once. The specimen was whole blood, collected in connection with sensitization to the hapten diphenylcyclopropenone (DPC). The source of these receptors is a woman younger than 30 with alopecia areata. Some clones in this sample may be carry-over from other donors' samples.

This clonotype was seen repeatedly, ten times or more. The V call is TRBV20-1, the J call TRBJ2-1; 11 bases match TRBD2. Germline loops: CDR1 DFQATT, CDR2 SNEGSKA (reference sequence). After removal of 1 base from V and 3 bases from J, the junction contained 5 bases not matched to a gene. This CDR3 contains 16 residues. As DNA, the CDR3 is TGCAGTGCTAGAGTACCTACTAGCGGGGGCTACAATGAGCAGTTCTTC. Protein sequence: CSARVPTSGGYNEQFF.

The gene calls are TRBV3-1 and TRBJ1-2; 8 bases match TRBD1. Germline assignment: CDR1 LGHDT and CDR2 YNNKEL (reference sequence). Germline trimming cut 5 bases from V and 9 bases from J; bases unmatched to any gene: 14. The CDR3 contains 15 residues. The CDR3 region is CASSLSDRDPHRYTF. The CDR3 nucleotides are TGTGCCAGCAGCTTATCGGACAGGGATCCGCATCGCTACACCTTC. The full variable domain, completed using reference TRBV3-1 and TRBJ1-2, is DTAVSQTPKYLVTQMGNDKSIKCEQNLGHDTMYWYKQDSKKFLKIMFSYNNKELIINETVPNRFSPKSPDKAHLNLHINSLELGDSAVYFCASSLSDRDPHRYTFGSGTRLTVV.

This clonotype was detected a few times. The chain combines TRBV14 with TRBJ2-3; D could derive from TRBD1 or TRBD2 (6 bases each). This CDR3 contains 17 residues. Germline CDR1 reads SGHDN; CDR2 reads FVKESK. Trimming removed 1 base from V and 1 base from J, with 15 bases in between. The CDR3 DNA follows: TGTGCCAGCAGCCAAGGAGGCCCTGGGGGGCGCACAGATACGCAGTATTTT. It specifies CASSQGGPGGRTDTQYF. The full variable domain, its missing parts supplied by reference TRBV14 and TRBJ2-3, is EAGVTQFPSHSVIEKGQTVTLRCDPISGHDNLYWYRRVMGKEIKFLLHFVKESKQDESGMPNNRFLAERTGGTYSTLKVQPAELEDSGVYFCASSQGGPGGRTDTQYFGPGTRLTVL.

This clonotype was detected many times. V and J are TRBV2 and TRBJ1-1; tentative D call: TRBD1 (6 bases). The germline V gene encodes CDR1 SNHLY and CDR2 FYNNEI. V lost 3 bases and J 10 bases, leaving 18 bases between the germline ends. The CDR3 length is 14 residues. The CDR3 region is CASSDRGKDTGAFF. The CDR3 DNA is TGTGCCAGCAGTGACAGGGGAAAGGACACGGGAGCTTTCTTT.

There are a few counts of this clonotype. The J gene is TRBJ2-3, the V gene TRBV5-1; 11 bases are a match to TRBD1. This CDR3 is built from 15 residues. CDR1 and CDR2 (germline): SGHRS, YFSETQ. J lost 4 bases, V lost 7 bases, and 8 bases had no gene match. For the CDR3, the DNA is TGCGCCAGCGTCCGGGACAGGGGGTCTTCAGATACGCAGTATTTT. Amino acid sequence: CASVRDRGSSDTQYF.

J is TRBJ2-3 and V is TRBV5-6; 11 bases map to TRBD1. J lost 5 bases, V lost 4 bases, and 6 bases had no gene match. The CDR3 is made up of 15 amino acids. CDR1 is SGHDT and CDR2 is YYEEEE in the germline V gene. CDR3 nucleotides: TGTGCCAGCAGCGTGGGACAGGGGGGAGTAGATACGCAGTATTTT. Amino acid sequence: CASSVGQGGVDTQYF.

This clonotype was counted at least ten times. The chain is built from TRBV3-1 and TRBJ2-1; no clear D gene. Trimming took 4 bases from V and 4 from J, leaving 14 bases between them. CDR1 is LGHDT, CDR2 YNNKEL, per germline (reference sequence). There are 15 residues in the CDR3. The CDR3 here is CASSPWPLTYNEQFF. CDR3 bases: TGTGCCAGCAGCCCCTGGCCACTCACTTACAATGAGCAGTTCTTC.

In its sample, this clonotype was seen a few times. The J gene is TRBJ2-3, the V gene TRBV12-3 or TRBV12-4, with a tentative D call TRBD1 (6 bases). Trimming took 6 bases from V and 6 from J, leaving 10 bases between them. This CDR3 has 12 residues. CDR3 sequence: CASRRTVDTQYF. CDR3 DNA: TGTGCCAGCAGGAGGACAGTGGATACGCAGTATTTT.

The chain uses TRBV7-9 and TRBJ1-4; D gene unclear. V lost 1 base to trimming and J lost 3 bases, with 12 bases between them. Germline CDR1 and CDR2: SEHNR and FQNEAQ (reference sequence). The CDR3 consists of 16 residues. In DNA form, the CDR3 reads TGTGCCAGCAGCTTAGAGGGTTTTTGGTCTAATGAAAAACTGTTTTTT. It is translated as CASSLEGFWSNEKLFF.

CDR3: CSARDPIRDRMNTEAFF. In DNA form, the CDR3 reads TGCAGTGCTAGAGATCCGATACGGGACAGGATGAACACTGAAGCTTTCTTT. The chain carries TRBV20-1 and TRBJ1-1; 8 bases are a match to TRBD1. Germline V lookup: CDR1 DFQATT, CDR2 SNEGSKA (reference sequence). The CDR3 is 17 residues long. V gave up 0 bases and J gave up 0 bases; unmatched junction bases: 9.

In this sample, this clonotype turned up a few times. The chain joins TRBV7-2 to TRBJ2-5, with D perhaps matching TRBD1 (5 bases). Germline values: CDR1 SGHTA, CDR2 FQGNSA. V gave up 6 bases and J gave up 3 bases, with 17 bases separating them. The CDR3 contains 15 residues. The CDR3 DNA is TGTGCCAGCAGAAAATGGGGCCGGTCTGAAGAGACCCAGTACTTC. It specifies CASRKWGRSEETQYF.

The V call is TRBV19, the J call TRBJ2-7; D is perhaps TRBD2 (5 bases). The germline V gene encodes CDR1 LNHDA and CDR2 SQIVND (reference sequence). V lost 6 bases, J lost 11 bases, and 20 bases lay in between. This CDR3 contains 13 residues. In DNA form, the CDR3 reads TGTGCCAGTAGCGAGGACGGTTCCTGGAGGAAGTACTTC. This gives the protein CASSEDGSWRKYF.

The J gene is TRBJ1-1, the V gene TRBV6-6; TRBD1 might be the D (5 bases). This CDR3 spans 11 amino acids. The germline V and J ends were trimmed by 6 bases and 10 bases, with 12 bases remaining between them. CDR1 is MNHNY and CDR2 is SVGAGI in the germline V gene (reference sequence). The CDR3 reads CASSPQVIAFF. Written as DNA, the CDR3 is TGTGCCAGCAGCCCACAGGTTATAGCTTTCTTT.

This chain joins TRBV6-5 and TRBJ2-4; 9 bases agree with TRBD1. Germline V gene data show CDR1 as MNHEY and CDR2 as SVGAGI. The CDR3 consists of 19 residues. With V trimmed by 2 bases and J by 0 bases, 11 bases remained unmatched. The CDR3 nucleotides are TGTGCCAGCAGTTACGTACCGGTCGGACAGGGGCGAGCCAAAAACATTCAGTACTTC. Encoded protein: CASSYVPVGQGRAKNIQYF.

This clonotype was detected only a few times. This chain links TRBV4-2 with TRBJ1-3; the match to TRBD1 covers 8 bases. J was trimmed by 11 bases and V by 0 bases; bases with no gene match: 9. The CDR3 has 15 residues. CDR1 LGHNA and CDR2 YNFKEQ come from the germline V gene. The CDR3 nucleotides read TGTGCCAGCAGCCAAGATCTGGCAGGGGGCGAATCCATATATTTT. Translating gives CASSQDLAGGESIYF.

The rearrangement uses TRBV6-5 and TRBJ1-5; D is unresolved. Per the germline V gene, CDR1 is MNHEY and CDR2 is SVGAGI. The V end lost 2 bases, the J end lost 6 bases, and 8 bases lay between the germline ends. The CDR3 is made up of 13 amino acids. The CDR3 coding sequence is TGTGCCAGCAGTTACGCACACGTTCAGCCCCAGCATTTT. Its translation is CASSYAHVQPQHF.

This clonotype was seen ten or more times. This chain uses TRBV5-1 with TRBJ2-7; 9 positions agree with TRBD1. The CDR3 has 15 residues. Germline loops: CDR1 SGHRS, CDR2 YFSETQ. The trim removed 5 bases at V and 1 base at J, leaving 7 bases unmatched. The DNA of the CDR3 is TGCGCCAGCAGTCGGGACAGGGACAGTTCCTACGAGCAGTACTTC. The encoded protein is CASSRDRDSSYEQYF.

This clonotype was recorded many times. V gene TRBV7-2 combines with J gene TRBJ2-4; 9 bases fit TRBD2. CDR3 length equals 16 residues. CDR1 and CDR2 (germline): SGHTA, FQGNSA. V lost 5 bases, J lost 0 bases, and 5 bases stayed unmatched. CDR3 in amino acids: CASSTTSGLAKNIQYF. The CDR3 bases are TGTGCCAGCAGCACCACTAGCGGGCTAGCCAAAAACATTCAGTACTTC.

This clonotype was observed a few times. This chain links TRBV24-1 with TRBJ2-5; 8 nucleotides agree with TRBD1. This CDR3 spans 12 amino acids. Germline V gives CDR1 KGHDR, CDR2 SFDVKD. Trimming removed 8 bases from V and 4 bases from J; junction bases left unmatched: 2. CDR3 DNA: TGTGCCACCATGGGGACAGGAGAGACCCAGTACTTC. It specifies CATMGTGETQYF.

The V and J genes are TRBV5-1 and TRBJ1-5; D is uncertain. V dropped 0 bases and J dropped 4 bases, with 8 bases sitting between them. Germline CDR1 reads SGHRS; CDR2 reads YFSETQ. The CDR3 consists of 14 residues. For the CDR3, the DNA is TGCGCCAGCAGCTTGGGGGAGGTAAATCAGCCCCAGCATTTT. Translated: CASSLGEVNQPQHF.

The genes are TRBV9 and TRBJ2-2, with D maybe TRBD2 (6 bases). V was cut by 0 bases and J by 6 bases, with 9 bases left in between. The germline V gene has CDR1 SGDLS and CDR2 YYNGEE. The CDR3 extends over 14 amino acids. The CDR3 bases are TGTGCCAGCAGCGTAGGTTGGAGGGCCGGGGAGCTGTTTTTT. This encodes CASSVGWRAGELFF.

There are a few counts of this clonotype. The chain is built from TRBV18 and TRBJ2-3, with D perhaps given as TRBD1 or TRBD2 (6 bases each). CDR1 is KGHSH and CDR2 is LQKENI in the germline V gene. The CDR3 has 15 residues. Trimming took off 0 bases at V and 4 bases at J, with 11 bases between the two ends. CDR3 residues: CASSPPGGQADTQYF. CDR3 DNA sequence: TGTGCCAGCTCACCACCGGGGGGCCAGGCAGATACGCAGTATTTT.

With regard to this clonotype: A read error may produce the germline difference seen at one junction end. The V call is TRBV7-2, the J call TRBJ1-5, with no clear D. The CDR3 loop spans 13 amino acids. In germline, CDR1 is SGHTA, CDR2 FQGNSA. CDR3 residues: CPSSFRSDQPQHF. The DNA of the CDR3 is TGTCCCAGCAGCTTTCGATCCGATCAGCCCCAGCATTTT.

This chain joins TRBV9 and TRBJ1-3; D not certain. Trimming left V 0 bases short and J 2 bases short, with 12 bases between. Germline V gives CDR1 SGDLS, CDR2 YYNGEE. The CDR3 has 16 residues. The CDR3, as DNA: TGTGCCAGCAGCGTAGGCAGAAGGGCGGCTGGAAACACCATATATTTT. This encodes CASSVGRRAAGNTIYF.

CDR3 sequence reads: CASRLGERSSGANVLTF. For the CDR3, the DNA is TGTGCCAGCAGGTTGGGGGAGCGTAGCTCTGGGGCCAACGTCCTGACTTTC. The chain carries TRBV11-2 and TRBJ2-6, with D perhaps being TRBD1 or TRBD2 (5 bases each). The ends were cut back, 6 bases at V and 0 bases at J, with 15 bases in the middle. The CDR3 extends over 17 amino acids. From germline, CDR1 is SGHAT and CDR2 FQNNGV.

This clonotype was counted a few times. The J gene is TRBJ2-5, the V gene TRBV18, with D perhaps matching TRBD1 or TRBD2 (5 bases each). Germline CDR1 is KGHSH and CDR2 is LQKENI. Trimming cost V 6 bases and J 3 bases, with 17 bases left between them. CDR3 size: 15 residues. CDR3 coding DNA: TGTGCCAGCTCCCAGGGCTGGGGAGAAGAAGAGACCCAGTACTTC. Its translation: CASSQGWGEEETQYF.

Many counts were recorded for this clonotype. V is TRBV6-1 and J is TRBJ1-5; unclear D gene. V lost 6 bases and J lost 7, with 13 bases in between. The germline V gene has CDR1 MNHNS and CDR2 SASEGT. The CDR3 runs 13 residues. CDR3 loop: CASSLGGFQPQHF. The CDR3, as DNA: TGTGCCAGCAGCCTCGGTGGCTTCCAGCCCCAGCATTTT.

This clonotype was seen only a few times. The genes are TRBV10-3 and TRBJ1-3, with D hard to call. This CDR3 comprises 12 residues. Trimming stripped 10 bases from V and 1 base from J, with 8 bases between. The V gene's germline CDR1 is ENHRY and CDR2 SYGVKD. The CDR3 protein is CATGHSGNTIYF. For the CDR3, the DNA is TGTGCCACCGGCCATTCTGGAAACACCATATATTTT.